This TCR beta chain was recorded in a study of tumor-infiltrating lymphocytes in primary liver carcinoma. Germline values: CDR1 MNHEY, CDR2 SVGAGI. V was shortened by 4 bases and J by 4 bases, with 17 bases between the two germline ends. This CDR3 region has 15 residues. Germline DNA was also extracted, and blood RNA was taken from unsorted whole blood. They drew about 4.4 milliliters of peripheral blood before surgery. TCR beta cDNA was prepared out of roughly 500 ng total RNA by means of a constant-region primer. Three nested multiplex PCR rounds of slightly modified ARM-PCR generated TCR beta libraries. Primers for the first two PCR rounds were TRBV1-TRBV30 forward primers and a C-beta reverse primer (about 11 cycles per round). Each CDR3 protein gets one entry after TCRdb re-called the multiplex PCR reads with MiXCR. The sample includes approximately 330,000 distinct CDR3 sequences, roughly 61% of them seen just once.

Study observations and caveats: Researchers found tumor-adjacent and tumor-blood pairs overlapped less than tumor region pairs.

On this clonotype: No antigen is known for it.

V is TRBV6-5 and J is TRBJ2-7; a possible D gene is TRBD2 (5 bases). Input material: peripheral blood. The sequence was obtained from a man aged 40-49 years with primary liver carcinoma and hepatitis B virus infection. The CDR3 loop reads CASSSITGIAYEQYF. The CDR3, as DNA: TGTGCCAGCAGTTCCATCACCGGGATAGCATACGAGCAGTACTTC.